Listed below are T cell receptor beta chains from one sample, sequenced in a study of cytotoxic CD8 clonotypes in ibrutinib-treated CLL. The table came from immunoSEQ multiplex PCR; TCRdb's copy has only in-frame clones and leaves some out. The sample holds over 120,000 clones, around 76% seen once. Sequencing used PBMCs, obtained after 24 months of ibrutinib treatment. The receptors derive from a human donor with chronic lymphocytic leukemia. Each CDR3 is given with its conserved first and last residue. Fields, in order: CDR3 DNA, CDR3 protein, CDR3 length, clone size, J gene, D gene, V gene. The D gene is left open where the match is weak. Size is stated for part of the rows, as once, few or many counts, or as a class when the clone is expanded.

TGTGCCAGCACCCGGGGCGGGTACACAGATACGCAGTATTTT	CASTRGGYTDTQYF	14	few	TRBJ2-3	.	TRBV14
TGTGCCAGCAGCCCCCCGGGGGGGAGCCAGCCCCAGCATTTT	CASSPPGGSQPQHF	14	once	TRBJ1-5	.	TRBV28
TGTGCCAGTAGTATAGGGGCCCTTGGAGAGACCCAGTACTTC	CASSIGALGETQYF	14	.	TRBJ2-5	.	TRBV19
TGTGCCAGCTCACCCGAGGGGGGAAGAACAGATACGCAGTATTTT	CASSPEGGRTDTQYF	15	.	TRBJ2-3	.	TRBV18
TGTGCCAGCAGCTCCCGGGGCCAGCCCCAGCATTTT	CASSSRGQPQHF	12	.	TRBJ1-5	.	TRBV7-9
TGTGCCAGCACCCAGGGGGGGAGCGGCCAAGAGACCCAGTACTTC	CASTQGGSGQETQYF	15	.	TRBJ2-5	.	TRBV6-6
TGCGCCAGCAGCTTGGGGGACCTCAATCAGCCCCAGCATTTT	CASSLGDLNQPQHF	14	.	TRBJ1-5	.	TRBV5-1
TGTGCCAGCAGCCAAACTAGCGGGATCGACGAGCAGTACTTC	CASSQTSGIDEQYF	14	.	TRBJ2-7	TRBD2	TRBV4-2
TGTGCCAGCTCACCCGCAGGGGGGGTCGAGCAGTACTTC	CASSPAGGVEQYF	13	few	TRBJ2-7	.	TRBV18
TGCAGCGTTGTTCTAGCGGACCTCTACGAGCAGTACTTC	CSVVLADLYEQYF	13	.	TRBJ2-7	TRBD2	TRBV29-1
TGTGCCAGCAGCCAAGATCCGGGACAGGGGGCTCGAAATGAGCAGTTCTTC	CASSQDPGQGARNEQFF	17	.	TRBJ2-1	TRBD1	TRBV4-2
TGTGCCAGCAGTGAAGGCCTGAGGAGGAGGGGCACTGAAGCTTTCTTT	CASSEGLRRRGTEAFF	16	.	TRBJ1-1	.	TRBV6-1
TGTGCCAGCAGTCCCCGAGCAGGGTCCTACGAGCAGTACTTC	CASSPRAGSYEQYF	14	.	TRBJ2-7	.	TRBV6-5
TGTGCCTGGAGTGTTGGAGGCTACGAGCAGTACTTC	CAWSVGGYEQYF	12	.	TRBJ2-7	.	TRBV30
TGCGCCAGCAGCTGGGAGCGGGCCAGGGGGGAGCAGTACTTC	CASSWERARGEQYF	14	.	TRBJ2-7	.	TRBV5-1